This T cell receptor (beta chain) comes out of a study of shared clonotypes between healthy human individuals. Sequenced by immunoSEQ multiplex PCR; TCRdb stores in-frame clones only, minus some. The repertoire holds about 480,000 clones, with 75% to 80% as singletons. This clone was counted once. This CDR3 region has 18 residues. CDR1 is MNHEY, CDR2 SMNVEV, per germline (reference sequence). Trimming took 4 bases from V and 4 from J; bases not matched to a gene: 15. The TCR was taken from a woman aged 40 to 50 in good health. Some clones in this sample may be carry-over from other donors' samples. The chain links TRBV27 to TRBJ2-1; 8 bases match TRBD2. Material: PBMCs. CDR3 sequence: CASSWGGESGSRYNEQFF. The CDR3 DNA is TGTGCCAGCAGTTGGGGGGGCGAAAGCGGGAGTCGGTACAATGAGCAGTTCTTC.